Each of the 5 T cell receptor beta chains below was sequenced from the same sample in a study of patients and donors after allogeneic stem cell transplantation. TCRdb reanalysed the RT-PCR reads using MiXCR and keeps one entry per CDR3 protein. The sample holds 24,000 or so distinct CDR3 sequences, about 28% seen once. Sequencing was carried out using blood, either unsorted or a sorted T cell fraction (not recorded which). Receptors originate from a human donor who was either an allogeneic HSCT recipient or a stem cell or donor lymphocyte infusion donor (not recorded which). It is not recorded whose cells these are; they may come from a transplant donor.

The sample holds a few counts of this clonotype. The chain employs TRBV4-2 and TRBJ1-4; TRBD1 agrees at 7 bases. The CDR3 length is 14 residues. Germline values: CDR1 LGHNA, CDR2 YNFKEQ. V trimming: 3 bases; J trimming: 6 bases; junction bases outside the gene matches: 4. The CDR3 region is CASSQTGRDEKLFF. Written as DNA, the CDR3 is TGTGCCAGCAGCCAGACAGGGCGTGATGAAAAACTGTTTTTT.

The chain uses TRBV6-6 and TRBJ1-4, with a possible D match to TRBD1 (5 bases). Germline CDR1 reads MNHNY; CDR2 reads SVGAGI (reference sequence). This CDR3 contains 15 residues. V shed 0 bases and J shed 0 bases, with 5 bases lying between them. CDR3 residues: CASSYSGATNEKLFF. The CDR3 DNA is TGTGCCAGCAGTTACTCGGGGGCAACTAATGAAAAACTGTTTTTT.

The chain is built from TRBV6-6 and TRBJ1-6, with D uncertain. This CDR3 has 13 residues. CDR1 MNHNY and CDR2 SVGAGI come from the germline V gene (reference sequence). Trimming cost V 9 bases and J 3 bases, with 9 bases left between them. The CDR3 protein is CASTDGYNSPLHF. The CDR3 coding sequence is TGTGCCAGTACGGACGGCTATAATTCACCCCTCCACTTT.

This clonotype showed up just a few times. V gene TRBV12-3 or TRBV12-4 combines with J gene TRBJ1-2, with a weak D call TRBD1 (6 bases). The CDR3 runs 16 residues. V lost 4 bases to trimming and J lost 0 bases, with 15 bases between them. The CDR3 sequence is CASSSPGHSPNYGYTF. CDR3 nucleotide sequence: TGTGCCAGCAGTTCTCCGGGACACTCCCCTAACTATGGCTACACCTTC.

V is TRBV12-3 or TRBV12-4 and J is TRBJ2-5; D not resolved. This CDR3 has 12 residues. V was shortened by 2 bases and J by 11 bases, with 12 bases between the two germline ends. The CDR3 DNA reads TGTGCCAGCAGTTTACCGGCCCGGTCTCAGTACTTC. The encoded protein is CASSLPARSQYF.